This T cell receptor beta chain was sequenced in a study of T cell changes during pregnancy in multiple sclerosis. The CDR3 spans 15 residues. CDR1 is LNHDA, CDR2 SQIVND, per germline (reference sequence). Unmatched junction bases numbered 9, after V lost 4 bases and J lost 6 bases. The table came from immunoSEQ multiplex PCR; TCRdb's copy has only in-frame clones and leaves some out. The profile covers tens of thousands of clones, with almost 95% appearing a single time and 0.37% taken by the ten largest. This clonotype was obtained from a female donor in good health, enrolled as a control in a pregnancy study. The chain links TRBV19 to TRBJ1-2; 9 bases are a match to TRBD1. The sample was CD4+ T cells from peripheral blood mononuclear cells, taken in the second trimester of pregnancy. CDR3 region: CASSNTGGEVHGYTF. CDR3 DNA: TGTGCCAGTAGTAACACAGGGGGCGAGGTGCATGGCTACACCTTC.